This T cell receptor (beta chain) was profiled in a study of cytomegalovirus exposure and HLA in healthy donors. Findings and limits, study-wide: In a later analysis, most CMV-associated TCR beta chains appeared HLA-restricted.

The trim removed 3 bases at V and 4 bases at J, leaving 11 bases unmatched. CDR1 and CDR2 from the germline V gene are MGHRA and YSYEKL. The CDR3 runs to 16 residues. Notes on this clone: What it binds is not known.

Primers included in the PCR were 60 Vbeta and 13 Jbeta primers. Libraries were prepared by immunoSEQ multiplex PCR; TCRdb keeps only in-frame clonotypes and omits some of them. The sample has approximately 240,000 clones; 77% are singletons. The genes are TRBV4-1 and TRBJ1-2; 7 bases align to TRBD1. The sequence was obtained from a woman aged 60 to 75 in good health and CMV-seropositive. The specimen sequenced was PBMCs. The CDR3 coding sequence is TGCGCCAGCAGCCAGGACAACAGGGGTTTGCGCTATGGCTACACCTTC. The encoded protein is CASSQDNRGLRYGYTF.